These T cell receptor beta chains were read from a single sample in a study of glioma-infiltrating T cells. Via MiXCR, TCRdb re-called the multiplex PCR reads, giving one row per CDR3 protein. The data contain approximately 190,000 distinct CDR3 sequences, 30% to 40% of them singletons. The sequenced sample was glioma tissue, nonneoplastic brain tissue, or PBMCs (not recorded which). Receptors were obtained from a human donor with low-grade glioma or glioblastoma, undergoing nonglioma brain surgery, or in good health (not recorded which). CDR3s include the opening cysteine and the closing phenylalanine or tryptophan. Each record gives: D gene, CDR3 length, V gene, J gene, clone size, CDR3 DNA, CDR3 protein. The D gene is left open where the match is weak. Expanded clones get a size class; other rows say once, few or many, or leave the size out.

-	14	TRBV5-1	TRBJ1-3	few	TGCGCCAGCAGCCAGGGGACCTCTGGAAACACCATATATTTT	CASSQGTSGNTIYF
-	15	TRBV3-1	TRBJ2-7	many	TGTGCCAGCAGCCCCCAGTGGGGGGCTAACTACGAGCAGTACTTC	CASSPQWGANYEQYF
-	13	TRBV19	TRBJ2-1	many	TGTGCCAGTAACCAGGCCTCCTACAATGAGCAGTTCTTC	CASNQASYNEQFF
TRBD2	15	TRBV7-3	TRBJ2-1	many	TGTGCCAGCAGCTTTGGGACTAGCGCGGGTCGGGAGCAGTTCTTC	CASSFGTSAGREQFF
-	14	TRBV19	TRBJ1-5	few	TGTGCCAGTAGTTCTAGGCAGCGAGATCAGCCCCAGCATTTT	CASSSRQRDQPQHF
-	18	TRBV4-2	TRBJ2-1	few	TGTGCCAGCAGCCAAGATCAGGTGTTTGCGGGAACCTACAATGAGCAGTTCTTC	CASSQDQVFAGTYNEQFF
TRBD1	13	TRBV5-1	TRBJ2-7	-	TGCGCCAGCAGCTTGGCCCCGGGACAGCTCCCGTACTTC	CASSLAPGQLPYF
-	13	TRBV5-1	TRBJ1-5	many	TGCGCCAGCAGCCCGGAGGATGGGCAGCCCCAGCATTTT	CASSPEDGQPQHF
-	12	TRBV28	TRBJ1-2	many	TGTGCCAGCTGTGTCCCGGGACGTAGCTACACCTTC	CASCVPGRSYTF
-	16	TRBV7-2	TRBJ2-6	many	TGTGCCAGCAGCTTGGGCGCCAGCTCTGGGGCCAACGTCCTGACTTTC	CASSLGASSGANVLTF
TRBD1	14	TRBV10-3	TRBJ2-3	many	TGTGCCATCAGTGAGGGGACAGGGGTTAATACGCAGTATTTT	CAISEGTGVNTQYF
TRBD1	13	TRBV28	TRBJ1-4	many	TGTGCCAGCCGACAGGGTCGGGATGAAAAACTGTTTTTT	CASRQGRDEKLFF
-	16	TRBV24-1	TRBJ2-3	many	TGTGCCACCAGTGATCCCCGAATAACTAGCACAGATACGCAGTATTTT	CATSDPRITSTDTQYF
-	10	TRBV12-3/TRBV12-4	TRBJ1-5	many	TGTGCCAGCATGAGTCAGCCCCAGCATTTT	CASMSQPQHF
TRBD2	13	TRBV24-1	TRBJ2-7	many	TGTGCCACCAGCATAGCGGGAGCGGACGAGCAGTACTTC	CATSIAGADEQYF
TRBD1	15	TRBV7-9	TRBJ2-3	many	TGTGCCAGCAGCTTAGGGACAGGGGATGCAGATACGCAGTATTTT	CASSLGTGDADTQYF
TRBD2	13	TRBV20-1	TRBJ2-7	once	TGCAGTGCTAGACTGCTAGCGGGAGGCGAGCAGTACTTC	CSARLLAGGEQYF
-	15	TRBV6-1	TRBJ1-2	many	TGTGCCAGCCTCCGGGACATCATGGTGGGGTATGGCTACACCTTC	CASLRDIMVGYGYTF
TRBD2	16	TRBV28	TRBJ2-1	many	TGTGCCAGCAGTTGGGGACTAGCGGGAGTTAGTGGTGAGCAGTTCTTC	CASSWGLAGVSGEQFF
-	14	TRBV19	TRBJ2-5	-	TGTGCCGGTTCATCTCCAGGGGCTCAAGAGACCCAGTACTTC	CAGSSPGAQETQYF
-	15	TRBV9	TRBJ2-1	-	TGTGCCAGCAGCCTAACTAGCTCCCCCTACAATGAGCAGTTCTTC	CASSLTSSPYNEQFF
-	14	TRBV30	TRBJ2-1	-	TGTGCCTGCAAGGTAGGAGCGTCTTACAATGAGCAGTTCTTC	CACKVGASYNEQFF
TRBD1	15	TRBV11-1	TRBJ2-1	many	TGTGCCAGCAGCGTCGGACAGGGGGAGTACAATGAGCAGTTCTTC	CASSVGQGEYNEQFF
TRBD1	14	TRBV5-1	TRBJ2-3	many	TGCGCCAGCAGCCCTGGACAGGATACAGATACGCAGTATTTT	CASSPGQDTDTQYF
TRBD2	13	TRBV19	TRBJ2-7	many	TGTGCCAGTAGTGCGGCGGGAGTGAACGAGCAGTACTTC	CASSAAGVNEQYF
-	15	TRBV2	TRBJ2-1	many	TGTGCCAGCAGCCCACAGCGGAGCTCCTACAATGAGCAGTTCTTC	CASSPQRSSYNEQFF
-	14	TRBV12-3/TRBV12-4	TRBJ1-1	many	TGTGCCAGCAGTTTAGCCAGGGAGAACACTGAAGCTTTCTTT	CASSLARENTEAFF
-	12	TRBV28	TRBJ2-2	many	TGTGCCAGCAGTTCGTTAGCCGGGGAGCTGTTTTTT	CASSSLAGELFF
TRBD2	16	TRBV6-2/TRBV6-3	TRBJ2-5	many	TGTGCCAGCAACCAGGGACTAGCGGGCCCCGGGGAGACCCAGTACTTC	CASNQGLAGPGETQYF
-	13	TRBV18	TRBJ1-1	many	TGTGCCAGCTCTCGGGAGACTAACACTGAAGCTTTCTTT	CASSRETNTEAFF
TRBD2	17	TRBV6-2/TRBV6-3	TRBJ2-1	many	TGTGCCGCCGGGGGCGGGAGGGCCGTAGGGTCCTACAATGAGCAGTTCTTC	CAAGGGRAVGSYNEQFF
-	15	TRBV27	TRBJ1-6	many	TGTGCCAGCAGCCAAAGATTAGGTACTAATTCACCCCTCCACTTT	CASSQRLGTNSPLHF
TRBD2	16	TRBV3-1	TRBJ2-3	many	TGTGCCAGCAGCCCCGGGACTAGCGTAGGCGCAGATACGCAGTATTTT	CASSPGTSVGADTQYF
-	10	TRBV20-1	TRBJ2-7	many	TGCAGTGCTGATCTGCTCGAGCAGTACTTC	CSADLLEQYF
TRBD1	14	TRBV5-1	TRBJ1-1	many	TGCGCCAGCAGCTTGGCGGGACAGACCACTGAAGCTTTCTTT	CASSLAGQTTEAFF
TRBD2	13	TRBV20-1	TRBJ2-5	-	TGCAGTGCCCTCGTGTCGGGGGGGGAGAGCCAGTACTTC	CSALVSGGESQYF
-	15	TRBV7-9	TRBJ2-6	many	TGTGCCAGCAACTCGGGGGTTACTGGGGCCAACGTCCTGACTTTC	CASNSGVTGANVLTF
-	15	TRBV20-1	TRBJ2-3	many	TGCAGTGCTAGGGACCCCGCCTCGAGCACAGATACGCAGTATTTT	CSARDPASSTDTQYF
TRBD1	15	TRBV20-1	TRBJ2-4	many	TGCAGTGCTACGCGAACCGGGACAGGGAAAAACATTCAGTACTTC	CSATRTGTGKNIQYF
-	15	TRBV4-3	TRBJ2-2	many	TGCGCCAGCAGCCCAGGGGTTGGGAACACCGGGGAGCTGTTTTTT	CASSPGVGNTGELFF
TRBD1	15	TRBV6-5	TRBJ1-2	-	TGTGCCAGCAGTTCCCGGACAGGCACCAACTATGGCTACACCTTC	CASSSRTGTNYGYTF
-	12	TRBV6-2/TRBV6-3	TRBJ2-1	many	TGTGCCAGCAGTTACGGGGCGGGTGAGCAGTTCTTC	CASSYGAGEQFF
-	13	TRBV6-1	TRBJ2-3	many	TGTGCCAGCACCGACCGGGGTTCAGATACGCAGTATTTT	CASTDRGSDTQYF
TRBD1	13	TRBV12-5	TRBJ2-1	few	TGTGCTAGTGGCCGACAGGGGGGTGATGAGCAGTTCTTC	CASGRQGGDEQFF
TRBD2	16	TRBV7-2	TRBJ2-7	many	TGTGCCAGCAGCTTAGGTGCGACGAATAGCGGGAGGGCTGTGTACTTC	CASSLGATNSGRAVYF
-	15	TRBV6-5	TRBJ1-2	many	TGTGCCAGCAGTTACTCGAGCAGGCCCCCCTATGGCTACACCTTC	CASSYSSRPPYGYTF
-	14	TRBV10-3	TRBJ1-3	many	TGTGCCATCAGTGAGGGGGGGCAGAGACACACCATATATTTT	CAISEGGQRHTIYF
-	12	TRBV7-9	TRBJ2-7	many	TGTGCCAGCAGCTTATCAGCCTACGAGCAGTACTTC	CASSLSAYEQYF
-	13	TRBV7-2	TRBJ2-7	many	TGTGCCAGCAGCTCGACTAGGAACTACGAGCAGTACTTC	CASSSTRNYEQYF
TRBD1	13	TRBV6-2/TRBV6-3	TRBJ2-1	-	TGTGCCAGCTGTGCGACAGGGCTAAATGAGAAGTTCTTC	CASCATGLNEKFF
TRBD2	15	TRBV7-2	TRBJ2-7	many	TGTGCCAGCAGACGGACTAGCGGGAGTATTTACGAGCAGTACTTC	CASRRTSGSIYEQYF
TRBD1	16	TRBV4-3	TRBJ2-1	many	TGCGCCAGCAGCCAAGAAGGACAGGGTAGGCTTTTTGAGCAGTTCTTC	CASSQEGQGRLFEQFF
-	14	TRBV11-2	TRBJ1-3	many	TGTGCCAGCAGTCCACAGAACTCTGGAAACACCATATATTTT	CASSPQNSGNTIYF
TRBD1	14	TRBV19	TRBJ2-5	-	TGTGCCAGTAGTCCGGGACAGAGACAAGAGACCCAGTACTTC	CASSPGQRQETQYF
TRBD2	14	TRBV7-9	TRBJ2-7	-	TGTGCCAGCGGCGTTACTAGCGGGGGACTCGAGCAGTACTTC	CASGVTSGGLEQYF